This TCR beta chain appears in the sequencing data of a study of blood T cell repertoires in COVID-19. Overall study: Sites in the United States, Italy and Spain provided acute and convalescent COVID-19 samples. PBMCs, B-cell-depleted T cells, or T cells provided the cDNA or gDNA that made up the material.

Authors' analysis steps: Reference gene primer amplification gave nucleated cell count estimates. Generated by immunoSEQ multiplex PCR, the TCRdb table keeps only in-frame clones and is missing some. That table is the source of V, J and clone size, and D and trimming were worked out from the DNA. The sample yields roughly 200,000 clones, roughly 75% seen once. V dropped 0 bases and J dropped 8 bases, with 17 bases sitting between them. Germline CDR1 and CDR2: MNHEY and SMNVEV (reference sequence). There are 17 residues in the CDR3. The receptor comes from an older man with active or convalescent COVID-19. The chain combines TRBV27 with TRBJ1-6; D ambiguous. Sequencing was done on a sample of peripheral blood. The CDR3 reads CASSLSRGGSFDSPLHF. The CDR3 bases are TGTGCCAGCAGTTTATCCCGCGGAGGATCCTTCGATTCACCCCTCCACTTT.